The present entry profiles one T cell receptor (beta chain) with its context. The target of this receptor is not known. Qualities for individual bases were not recorded, and no much larger clone is one base off. Ficoll-Paque density gradient centrifugation was the method used to isolate PBMCs. This sample was included in a study of T-cell memory formation after mild COVID-19 (dated by TCRdb to the early 2020s). Regarding the complete study: Most TCR sequence clusters were specific to one of the two donors. In a couple of donors, T-cell clones that expanded and contracted after mild COVID-19 were followed by sequencing TCRalpha and TCRbeta repertoires longitudinally. Two young, previously healthy adult volunteers made up the cohort, one male and one female.

The germline V gene sets CDR1 to WSHSY and CDR2 to SAAADI. Counted from cysteine to phenylalanine, this CDR3 has 13 amino acids. This entry keeps only the CDR3 DNA: 39 bases, framed from base 1. V and J lose 8 bases and 7 bases, and a span of 18 bases separates them. Sequencer: Illumina NovaSeq 6000. TCRalpha and TCRbeta cDNA libraries were built by 5'RACE with constant-segment primers, adding sample barcodes and unique molecular identifiers. Trizol reagent was used to extract RNA from every sample. The libraries were amplified in two PCR steps, and the second step added a second sample barcode and Illumina TruSeq adapters. Sequencing of the libraries was done on an Illumina NovaSeq, producing 2 x 150 bp paired-end reads. Under the source paper's analysis protocol: With migec v1.2.7, reads were demultiplexed and then collapsed into UMI-guided consensus sequences. With mixcr v2.1.11, UMI consensuses were aligned to TRA and TRB V and J templates and assembled into clonotypes. Expanded or contracted clonotypes were those called significant by both edgeR and NoisET, with noise models trained on biological replicates. edgeR calls used a false discovery rate-adjusted p below 0.01 and a log2 fold-change threshold of 1. As an exploratory analysis of dynamics, max-normalized trajectories of the 1000 most abundant clonotypes were examined by PCA with hierarchical clustering. Separately sequenced CD4+ and CD8+ repertoires were used to assign a CD4 or CD8 phenotype to each responding clone. The public sequencing data were trimmed at Q25 with fastp and processed into clonotypes with MiXCR by TCRdb, which kept only in-frame beta chains. Here each entry gathers all rows of one CDR3 protein and keeps the most common genes and DNA. TCRdb's processing, not the authors' own work, is the source of the V and J calls. Present in this sample are roughly 110,000 distinct CDR3 sequences, about 24% of which were seen just once. The ten largest clones take up about 42% of the sample.

Findings and caveats that apply to the study as a whole: The detection of some responding clones in pre-infection memory suggests that pre-existing cross-reactive memory T cells joined the SARS-CoV-2 response. Clones contracting from day 15 to 85 had balanced CD4/CD8 phenotypes, while a second wave expanding from day 15 to 37 was biased towards CD4+. SARS-CoV-2 specificity was not confirmed for the second-wave clones peaking on day 37. Only two mild cases were covered in the study, and larger cohorts including severe cases with pre-infection samples were considered necessary. Contracting CD4+ clones turned up mainly in the CM and EM memory subsets, whereas EMRA was where CD8+ clones were enriched.

The clonotype originates from a man younger than 30 who had mild COVID-19 (a few samples of this study predate the infection). The sample titles of this study are shuffled in the database, so cell type and time point are left out; the donor was told from shared clones. The sequencing input was PBMCs or a T cell subset sorted from them (not recorded which). In this chain, TRBV10-2 is recombined with TRBJ2-7; a weak D assignment points to TRBD2 (5 bases agree). CDR3 reads: CASLSQDGEEQYF. The nucleotides are TGCGCCAGCCTCTCTCAGGACGGGGAAGAGCAGTACTTC.